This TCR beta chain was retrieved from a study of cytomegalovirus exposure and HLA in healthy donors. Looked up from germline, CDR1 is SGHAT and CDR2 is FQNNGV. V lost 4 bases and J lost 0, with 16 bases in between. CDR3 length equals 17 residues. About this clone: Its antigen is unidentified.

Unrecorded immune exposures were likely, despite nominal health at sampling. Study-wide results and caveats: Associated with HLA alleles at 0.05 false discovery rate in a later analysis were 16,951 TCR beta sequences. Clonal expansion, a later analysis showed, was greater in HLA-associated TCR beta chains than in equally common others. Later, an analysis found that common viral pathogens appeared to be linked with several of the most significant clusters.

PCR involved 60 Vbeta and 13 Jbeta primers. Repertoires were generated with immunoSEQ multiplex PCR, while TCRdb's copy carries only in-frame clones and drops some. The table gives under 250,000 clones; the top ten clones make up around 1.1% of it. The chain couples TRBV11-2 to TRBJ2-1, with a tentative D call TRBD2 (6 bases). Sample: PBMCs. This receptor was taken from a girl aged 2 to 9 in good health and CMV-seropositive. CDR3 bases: TGTGCCAGCAGCTCTCGCACTAGCTATAGCTCCTACAATGAGCAGTTCTTC. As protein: CASSSRTSYSSYNEQFF.